These 18 T cell receptor beta chains originate from one sample sequenced in a study of cytomegalovirus exposure and HLA in healthy donors. The study ran its PCR with 60 Vbeta and 13 Jbeta primers. The data were produced by immunoSEQ multiplex PCR, yet TCRdb's version contains in-frame clones alone and is incomplete. The sample carries about 180,000 clones, around 80% recorded once. Input material: PBMCs. These receptors came from a man younger than 30 in good health and CMV-seronegative.

V usage is TRBV5-1 and J usage is TRBJ2-6; 8 nucleotides align to TRBD1. In germline, CDR1 is SGHRS, CDR2 YFSETQ. This CDR3 is built from 19 residues. V lost 4 bases and J lost 0; bases outside the gene matches: 12. DNA of the CDR3: TGCGCCAGCAGCCCCTACTCCGGGACAGGTACCTCTGGGGCCAACGTCCTGACTTTC. Translation: CASSPYSGTGTSGANVLTF.

Comments on this clone: One end of the junction fails to match germline, which may point to a read error. The rearrangement uses TRBV7-9 and TRBJ2-1; D possibly corresponds to TRBD1 (5 bases). This CDR3 is built from 17 residues. The germline V gene has CDR1 SEHNR and CDR2 FQNEAQ (reference sequence). The CDR3 DNA reads TGTTCCAGCAGTAAAAGACCGACAGTGCGGTTAGGCAATGAGCAGTTCTTC. It encodes CSSSKRPTVRLGNEQFF.

The rearrangement joins TRBV5-1 to TRBJ1-3; weak D call: TRBD1 (6 bases). The CDR3 has 17 amino acids. The V gene lost 4 bases and the J gene lost 0 bases, with 17 bases spanning the gap. Germline-derived CDR1 and CDR2 are SGHRS and YFSETQ. Here the CDR3 reads CASSLEGGPYSGNTIYF. Here the CDR3 DNA reads TGCGCCAGCAGCCTCGAGGGGGGGCCGTACTCTGGAAACACCATATATTTT.

V is TRBV29-1 and J is TRBJ1-3, with D unresolved. CDR3 length: 12 amino acids. The V gene's germline CDR1 is SQVTM and CDR2 ANQGSEA. Trimming took 6 bases from V and 2 from J, leaving 8 bases between them. DNA of the CDR3: TGCAGCGTAGAACGGGCTGGAAACACCATATATTTT. Translated, it gives CSVERAGNTIYF.

The chain combines TRBV6-1 with TRBJ2-7; D uncertain. The germline CDR1 and CDR2 sequences are MNHNS and SASEGT. This CDR3 contains 16 residues. V was trimmed by 2 bases and J by 2 bases, leaving 16 bases between them. CDR3 DNA sequence: TGTGCCAGCAGTGAACTAGGTACCTCTAACGCCTACGAGCAGTACTTC. Its translation is CASSELGTSNAYEQYF.

The chain's CDR3 is CASSLIGESGQPQHF. The CDR3 nucleotides are TGCGCCAGCAGCTTGATCGGCGAATCAGGGCAGCCCCAGCATTTT. The rearrangement uses TRBV5-1 and TRBJ1-5; perhaps TRBD1 as D (5 bases). CDR3 length: 15 residues. Germline V gene sequence: CDR1 SGHRS, CDR2 YFSETQ. The germline V and J ends were trimmed by 1 base and 7 bases, with 15 bases remaining between them.

The chain couples TRBV2 to TRBJ2-7; TRBD1 agrees at 11 bases. This CDR3 comprises 14 residues. V shed 5 bases and J 4 bases; nucleotides not matched to a gene: 4. Germline loops: CDR1 SNHLY, CDR2 FYNNEI. The CDR3 region has the DNA TGTGCCAGCAGTCGGACAGGGGGCAGATACGAGCAGTACTTC. Translation: CASSRTGGRYEQYF.

V usage is TRBV2 and J usage is TRBJ1-6; 9 bases map to TRBD1. The CDR3 has 15 residues. V lost 7 bases to trimming and J lost 5 bases; unmatched junction nucleotides: 6. The germline gives CDR1 SNHLY, CDR2 FYNNEI. CDR3 nucleotides: TGTGCCAGCATCCGGGACAGGGCCAATAATTCACCCCTCCACTTT. It encodes CASIRDRANNSPLHF.

The table lists this clone with a few counts. The genes are TRBV28 and TRBJ1-2; D possibly corresponds to TRBD1 (5 bases). V lost 10 bases, J lost 3 bases, and 12 bases lay in between. CDR3 size: 12 residues. Germline CDR1 MDHEN, CDR2 SYDVKM. As DNA, the CDR3 is TGTGCCACATCCGGGGGGTACTATGGCTACACCTTC. It translates to CATSGGYYGYTF.

This clone turned up a few times. This sequence joins TRBV30 and TRBJ2-1; 15 bases align to TRBD2. Germline values: CDR1 GTSNPN, CDR2 SVGIG (reference sequence). The CDR3 totals 14 residues. V shed 7 bases and J 7 bases; nucleotides not matched to a gene: 5. CDR3 amino acids: CASRGTSGRNEQFF. The CDR3 DNA sequence: TGTGCCTCGAGGGGGACTAGCGGGAGGAATGAGCAGTTCTTC.

This clone was observed once. This sequence joins TRBV7-2 and TRBJ2-7, with 15 bases that match TRBD2. The CDR3 runs 16 residues. The germline gives CDR1 SGHTA, CDR2 FQGNSA. Unmatched junction bases numbered 4, after V lost 4 bases and J lost 3 bases. The CDR3 is CASSWGLAGGHYEQYF. The CDR3 DNA follows: TGTGCCAGCAGCTGGGGACTAGCGGGAGGCCACTACGAGCAGTACTTC.

The genes are TRBV2 and TRBJ1-2; 7 nucleotides match TRBD1. Germline-derived CDR1 and CDR2 are SNHLY and FYNNEI. This CDR3 is built from 15 residues. Germline trimming cut 5 bases from V and 1 base from J; bases unmatched to any gene: 7. The CDR3 DNA reads as TGTGCCAGCAGTACAGGGGCGACCCTTAACTATGGCTACACCTTC. Translating it yields CASSTGATLNYGYTF.

This sequence joins TRBV6-1 and TRBJ1-4; 7 bases align to TRBD1. Unmatched junction bases numbered 9, after V lost 6 bases and J lost 8 bases. The CDR3 is 14 amino acids. The germline gives CDR1 MNHNS, CDR2 SASEGT. CDR3 bases: TGTGCCAGCAGCGACAGGGTTCTTCTAGAAAAACTGTTTTTT. It encodes CASSDRVLLEKLFF.

This clone was counted between two and nine times. V gene TRBV7-2 combines with J gene TRBJ1-2, with D possibly matching TRBD1 (5 bases). The CDR3 is 13 residues long. Per the germline V gene, CDR1 is SGHTA and CDR2 is FQGNSA. V lost 1 base to trimming and J lost 6 bases, with 9 bases between them. For the CDR3, the DNA is TGTGCCAGCAGCTTAGTTGCAGGGAATGGCTACACCTTC. The encoded protein is CASSLVAGNGYTF.

The V gene is TRBV5-4, the J gene TRBJ2-7, with D possibly matching TRBD2 (7 bases). Germline V gives CDR1 SGHNT, CDR2 YYREEE (reference sequence). This CDR3 has 15 amino acids. V shed 4 bases and J shed 7 bases, with 21 bases lying between them. The CDR3, as DNA: TGTGCCAGCAGCCCTCAACGGGGGGCCCTAGATGAGCAGTACTTC. Protein: CASSPQRGALDEQYF.

The chain recombines TRBV18 with TRBJ2-5; 8 nucleotides match TRBD2. V lost 3 bases, J lost 1 base, and 7 bases stayed unmatched. In germline, CDR1 is KGHSH, CDR2 LQKENI. The length of the CDR3 is 16 residues. DNA of the CDR3: TGTGCCAGCTCACCCCTTAGCGGGGACCTCCAAGAGACCCAGTACTTC. It is translated as CASSPLSGDLQETQYF.

The rearrangement links TRBV7-6 to TRBJ2-1; D possibly corresponds to TRBD1 (5 bases). The CDR3 covers 15 residues. The V and J ends lost 5 bases and 5 bases respectively, with 16 bases between them. The germline V gene encodes CDR1 SGHVS and CDR2 FNYEAQ. In DNA, the CDR3 is TGTGCCAGCAGCCTGGACACCCTAGAAAACAATGAGCAGTTCTTC. Amino acid sequence: CASSLDTLENNEQFF.

The chain employs TRBV28 and TRBJ1-5; D call uncertain. The germline gives CDR1 MDHEN, CDR2 SYDVKM. With 5 bases removed from V and 7 bases from J, the gap between germline ends came to 15 bases. The CDR3 is 14 amino acids. CDR3: CASSESTFNQPQHF. The CDR3 coding sequence is TGTGCCAGCAGTGAGAGTACGTTCAACCAGCCCCAGCATTTT.